This TCR beta chain came from a study of blood T cell repertoires in COVID-19. Participants' own reports of clinical history determined their cohort assignment. Libraries were prepared by immunoSEQ multiplex PCR; TCRdb keeps only in-frame clonotypes and omits some of them. The top ten clones hold around 16% of a sample with over 200,000 clones, nearly 90% of them seen once. The sequencing input was PBMCs or T cells enriched from blood (not recorded which). The TCR sequence derives from a man aged 30 to 45 who had been exposed to COVID-19.

The CDR3 spells CASSPGGRGETQYF. CDR3 nucleotides: TGTGCCAGCAGCCCAGGGGGCCGAGGGGAGACCCAGTACTTC. The chain links TRBV7-3 to TRBJ2-5; TRBD1 aligns across 8 bases. J gave up 5 bases and V 5 bases, and 7 bases lay outside the gene matches. The CDR3 is 14 residues long. Looked up from germline, CDR1 is SGHTA and CDR2 is FQGTGA.